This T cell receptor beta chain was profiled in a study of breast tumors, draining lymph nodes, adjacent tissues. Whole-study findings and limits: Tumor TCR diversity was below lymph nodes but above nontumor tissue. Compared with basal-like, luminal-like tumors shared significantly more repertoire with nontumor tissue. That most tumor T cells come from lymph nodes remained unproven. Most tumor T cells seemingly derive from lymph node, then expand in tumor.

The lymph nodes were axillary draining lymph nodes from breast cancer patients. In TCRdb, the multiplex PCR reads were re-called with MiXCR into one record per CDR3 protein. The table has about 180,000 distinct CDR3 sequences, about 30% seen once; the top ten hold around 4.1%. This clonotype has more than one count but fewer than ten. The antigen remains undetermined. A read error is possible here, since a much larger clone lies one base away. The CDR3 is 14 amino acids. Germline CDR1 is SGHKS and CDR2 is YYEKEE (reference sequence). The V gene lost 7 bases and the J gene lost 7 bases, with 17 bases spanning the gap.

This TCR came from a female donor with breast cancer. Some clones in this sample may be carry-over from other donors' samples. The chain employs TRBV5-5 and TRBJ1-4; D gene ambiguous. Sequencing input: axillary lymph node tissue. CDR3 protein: CASGNGRTSEKLFF. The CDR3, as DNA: TGTGCCAGCGGCAACGGGAGGACGAGTGAAAAACTGTTTTTT.